These 3 T cell receptor beta chains were sequenced from one sample in a study of T cell responses to AZD1222 COVID-19 vaccine. Here immunoSEQ multiplex PCR was the method, and the copy in TCRdb shows in-frame clones only, minus some. The data hold 200,000 or so clones, with around 93% observed a single time. Sequencing was performed on peripheral blood, taken on day 0 of MenACWY control vaccination. These receptors were collected from an adult in good health.

The chain uses TRBV5-1 and TRBJ2-1; perhaps TRBD1 as D (5 bases). Germline V gene sequence: CDR1 SGHRS, CDR2 YFSETQ. This CDR3 contains 12 residues. V was clipped by 5 bases and J by 6 bases, with 9 bases between them. DNA for the CDR3: TGCGCCAGCAGTCTCCAGGGCAATGAGCAGTTCTTC. As protein: CASSLQGNEQFF.

The rearrangement uses TRBV12-3 or TRBV12-4 and TRBJ1-5; D gene unclear. The ends were cut back, 2 bases at V and 4 bases at J, with 6 bases in the middle. This CDR3 is built from 13 residues. The CDR3 loop is CASSLIENQPQHF. The CDR3 DNA reads TGTGCCAGCAGTTTAATAGAAAATCAGCCCCAGCATTTT.

The rearrangement links TRBV5-6 to TRBJ1-1; D ambiguous. The CDR3 extends over 11 amino acids. Germline V gene sequence: CDR1 SGHDT, CDR2 YYEEEE. V lost 4 bases to trimming and J lost 5 bases, with 6 bases between them. In DNA, the CDR3 is TGTGCCAGCAGCATGGATACTGAAGCTTTCTTT. Encoded protein: CASSMDTEAFF.